One sample yielded the 22 T cell receptor beta chains listed below, sequenced in a study of T cell responses to AZD1222 COVID-19 vaccine. Sequencing was performed with immunoSEQ multiplex PCR; in TCRdb, only in-frame clones are kept and a portion is missing. The top ten clones hold 5% to 6.5% of a sample with tens of thousands of clones, just under 80% of them seen once. Sequences were derived from peripheral blood, sampled on day 0 of AZD1222 vaccination. These TCRs come from an adult in good health.

The chain is built from TRBV11-3 and TRBJ2-1; TRBD2 agrees at 8 bases. The CDR3 runs 17 residues. The germline gives CDR1 SGHNT, CDR2 YENEEA. V lost 3 bases to trimming and J lost 5 bases; unmatched junction nucleotides: 12. This CDR3 is CASSFGGAGQTHNEQFF. DNA of the CDR3: TGTGCCAGCAGCTTCGGGGGGGCGGGGCAGACCCACAATGAGCAGTTCTTC.

The rearrangement joins TRBV19 to TRBJ1-1; tentatively, D is TRBD1 (6 bases). The V gene lost 6 bases and the J gene lost 6 bases, with 8 bases spanning the gap. Germline CDR1 and CDR2: LNHDA and SQIVND (reference sequence). The CDR3 has 11 amino acids. The CDR3 DNA sequence: TGTGCCAGTAGATCAGGGGCTGAAGCTTTCTTT. This sequence encodes CASRSGAEAFF.

The chain combines TRBV12-3 or TRBV12-4 with TRBJ2-1; 8 nucleotides match TRBD1. The CDR3 has 13 amino acids. Trimming at V came to 4 bases and at J to 7 bases, leaving 3 bases not matched to a gene. CDR3 DNA sequence: TGTGCCAGCAGTTCCTGGACAGGGAATGAGCAGTTCTTC. Its protein product is CASSSWTGNEQFF.

The V call is TRBV7-2, the J call TRBJ1-1; 8 nucleotides line up with TRBD1. The germline CDR1 and CDR2 sequences are SGHTA and FQGNSA. The CDR3 is 15 amino acids. The V gene end was trimmed by 0 bases and the J gene end by 7 bases; junction bases not matched to a gene: 7. DNA for the CDR3: TGTGCCAGCAGCTTAGCCGGGACAGGTACTGATGAAGCTTTCTTT. As protein: CASSLAGTGTDEAFF.

In this sample, this clone is large. CDR3 in amino acids: CASSPGTGSYEQYV. In DNA form, the CDR3 reads TGTGCCAGCAGCCCCGGGACAGGTTCCTACGAGCAGTACGTC. This rearrangement joins TRBV6-5 to TRBJ2-7; 8 nucleotides align to TRBD1. From germline, CDR1 is MNHEY and CDR2 SVGAGI. The CDR3 loop spans 14 amino acids. J gave up 1 base and V 6 bases, and 5 bases lay outside the gene matches.

V is TRBV19 and J is TRBJ1-1; maybe TRBD1 (6 bases). Trimming removed 4 bases from V and 3 bases from J, with 18 bases in between. This CDR3 contains 16 residues. CDR1 and CDR2 (germline): LNHDA, SQIVND (reference sequence). The CDR3 DNA reads as TGTGCCAGTAGTAGGCCTTCGGGGGCGGATCACACTGAAGCTTTCTTT. This encodes CASSRPSGADHTEAFF.

The rearrangement joins TRBV5-1 to TRBJ2-1; tentative D call: TRBD2 (6 bases). The CDR3 is 13 amino acids. Deletions cut 3 bases from V and 5 bases from J, with 9 bases between. Germline V gene lookup returns CDR1 SGHRS and CDR2 YFSETQ. The CDR3 sequence is CASSSTSHNEQFF. CDR3 in DNA: TGCGCCAGCAGCTCGACTAGTCACAATGAGCAGTTCTTC.

This chain connects TRBV5-1 to TRBJ2-7; D call uncertain. The CDR3 sequence is 15 residues long. The germline V gene has CDR1 SGHRS and CDR2 YFSETQ. V lost 0 bases, J lost 3 bases, and 13 bases lay in between. CDR3 region: CASSLAGYDFYEQYV. CDR3 nucleotide sequence: TGCGCCAGCAGCTTGGCCGGGTACGATTTCTACGAGCAGTACGTC.

V is TRBV2 and J is TRBJ1-1, with a possible D match to TRBD1 (5 bases). Germline V gene sequence: CDR1 SNHLY, CDR2 FYNNEI. The length of the CDR3 is 11 residues. V lost 6 bases to trimming and J lost 11 bases, with 13 bases between them. CDR3 protein: CASRSGTEAFF. The DNA of the CDR3 is TGTGCCAGCAGATCCGGGACGGAGGCTTTCTTT.

CDR3: CASSKKVTSGYEQYV. The CDR3 region has the DNA TGTGCCAGCAGCAAAAAAGTGACTAGCGGTTACGAGCAGTACGTC. The rearrangement links TRBV21-1 to TRBJ2-7; the table's TRBD2 call for D was not verified on the DNA. TRBV21-1 corresponds to a pseudogene. The CDR3 covers 15 residues.

In DNA, the CDR3 is TGTGCCAGCAGCCCGAGGCGTTTTGCTGGGGCCAACGTCCTGACTTTC. Its protein product is CASSPRRFAGANVLTF. The chain combines TRBV7-8 with TRBJ2-6; D is unresolved. The germline V and J ends were trimmed by 5 bases and 2 bases, with 13 bases remaining between them. Germline V CDR1 and CDR2: SGHVS, FQNEAQ. CDR3 length equals 16 residues.

J is TRBJ2-3 and V is TRBV5-6; D is perhaps TRBD1 or TRBD2 (5 bases each). The CDR3 has 16 amino acids. Per the germline V gene, CDR1 is SGHDT and CDR2 is YYEEEE. The germline V and J ends were trimmed by 6 bases and 2 bases, with 19 bases remaining between them. The CDR3 region has the DNA TGTGCCAGCACCCCCGCCCGGGACGGATACACAGATACGCAGTATTTT. Translating it yields CASTPARDGYTDTQYF. The entire variable domain, with the rest obtained from reference TRBV5-6 and TRBJ2-3, is as follows: DAGVTQSPTHLIKTRGQQVTLRCSPKSGHDTVSWYQQALGQGPQFIFQYYEEEERQRGNFPDRFSGHQFPNYSSELNVNALLLGDSALYLCASTPARDGYTDTQYFGPGTRLTVL.

The chain links TRBV25-1 to TRBJ1-6; D is ambiguous. Trimming pared 6 bases from V and 7 bases from J, leaving 10 bases between. This CDR3 is built from 13 residues. CDR1 is MGHDK and CDR2 is SYGVNS in the germline V gene. The CDR3 nucleotides read TGTGCCAGCAGAGTGGAGGAGAATTCACCCCTCCACTTT. This sequence encodes CASRVEENSPLHF.

The chain has TRBV5-1 and TRBJ1-6; D possibly corresponds to TRBD1 (5 bases). The CDR3 extends over 16 amino acids. CDR1 and CDR2 (germline): SGHRS, YFSETQ. Trimming took off 1 base at V and 6 bases at J, with 14 bases between the two ends. The CDR3 region has the DNA TGCGCCAGCAGCTTGTTCATCCCGAGGGGTAATTCACCCCTCCACTTT. Its translation: CASSLFIPRGNSPLHF.

The gene calls are TRBV7-2 and TRBJ2-1; the D is unclear. V lost 0 bases and J 10 bases, leaving 16 bases between the germline ends. The CDR3 consists of 15 residues. Looked up from germline, CDR1 is SGHTA and CDR2 is FQGNSA. The CDR3 region has the DNA TGTGCCAGCAGCTTAGCGCCACCCCTAGTGCTGGAGCAGTTCTTC. Translating it yields CASSLAPPLVLEQFF.

A few counts support this clone. The chain is built from TRBV7-9 and TRBJ1-5; D unresolved. With 4 bases removed from V and 0 bases from J, the gap between germline ends came to 10 bases. CDR3 length equals 15 residues. Germline CDR1 reads SEHNR; CDR2 reads FQNEAQ (reference sequence). The CDR3 region has the DNA TGTGCCAGCAGCTCAGGCTTTGTTAGCAATCAGCCCCAGCATTTT. This sequence encodes CASSSGFVSNQPQHF.

The chain has TRBV4-1 and TRBJ2-2, with D perhaps matching TRBD1 (5 bases). The CDR3 loop spans 15 amino acids. The V gene lost 2 bases and the J gene lost 1 base, with 8 bases spanning the gap. Germline V gives CDR1 MGHRA, CDR2 YSYEKL. In DNA form, the CDR3 reads TGCGCCAGCAGCCAATCGACAGTGAACACCGGGGAGCTGTTTTTT. It is translated as CASSQSTVNTGELFF.

The table lists this clone with a few counts. The chain has TRBV5-1 and TRBJ1-4; D possibly corresponds to TRBD1 (6 bases). The CDR3 length is 20 residues. V was clipped by 0 bases and J by 0 bases, with 21 bases between them. Germline V gene sequence: CDR1 SGHRS, CDR2 YFSETQ. The CDR3 coding sequence is TGCGCCAGCAGCTTGGGAACATACAGGGAAACACCAACAACTAATGAAAAACTGTTTTTT. This sequence encodes CASSLGTYRETPTTNEKLFF.

J is TRBJ1-3 and V is TRBV4-1; no clear D. V was trimmed by 1 base and J by 6 bases, leaving 10 bases between them. This CDR3 spans 14 amino acids. The germline V gene has CDR1 MGHRA and CDR2 YSYEKL. The CDR3 nucleotides read TGCGCCAGCAGCCAAGGTCAGGATCCAAACACCATATATTTT. Translated: CASSQGQDPNTIYF.

The V call is TRBV2, the J call TRBJ2-7; 7 nucleotides align to TRBD2. Germline trimming cut 3 bases from V and 2 bases from J; bases unmatched to any gene: 7. Germline V gives CDR1 SNHLY, CDR2 FYNNEI. This CDR3 has 15 residues. The CDR3 loop reads CASSEGGPPAYEQYF. DNA for the CDR3: TGTGCCAGCAGTGAGGGAGGGCCTCCAGCCTACGAGCAGTACTTC.

This chain joins TRBV6-4 and TRBJ1-5, with D possibly being TRBD1 (5 bases). The CDR3 contains 14 residues. Per germline, CDR1 MRHNA and CDR2 SNTAGT. Between the trimmed V and J ends, which lost 0 bases and 4 bases, there was a span of 7 bases. CDR3 DNA: TGTGCCAGCAGTGACTCTGCAGGGAATCAGCCCCAGCATTTT. The encoded protein is CASSDSAGNQPQHF.

The chain combines TRBV3-1 (or the pseudogene TRBV3-2) with TRBJ1-6; maybe TRBD1 (5 bases). From germline, CDR1 is LGHDT and CDR2 YNNKEL (reference sequence). CDR3 length equals 16 residues. Trimming pared 4 bases from V and 7 bases from J, leaving 17 bases between. CDR3 sequence reads: CASSLYGGLDNSPLHF. Here the CDR3 DNA reads TGTGCCAGCAGCCTTTATGGGGGGTTGGACAATTCACCCCTCCACTTT.